One sample yielded the 19 T cell receptor beta chains listed below, sequenced in a study of blood T cell repertoires in COVID-19. The method was immunoSEQ multiplex PCR; TCRdb's version includes in-frame clones alone and lacks a portion of them. The table records more than 250,000 clones, around 83% of them present only once. The specimen was PBMCs or T cells enriched from blood (not recorded which). Receptors originate from a man aged 35 to 55 who had been exposed to COVID-19.

This clone was observed a handful of times. The chain uses TRBV11-3 and TRBJ2-2; D unclear. Looked up from germline, CDR1 is SGHNT and CDR2 is YENEEA. The CDR3 extends over 15 amino acids. V lost 1 base to trimming and J lost 6 bases, with 12 bases between them. CDR3: CASSLAGSLAGELFF. DNA for the CDR3: TGTGCCAGCAGCTTAGCAGGATCACTGGCCGGGGAGCTGTTTTTT.

The V call is TRBV6-5, the J call TRBJ1-4, with a possible D match to TRBD1 (6 bases). The length of the CDR3 is 15 residues. The germline V and J ends were trimmed by 5 bases and 6 bases, with 16 bases remaining between them. CDR1 MNHEY and CDR2 SVGAGI come from the germline V gene. CDR3 in amino acids: CASSRAGTRHEKLFF. The CDR3 coding sequence is TGTGCCAGCAGTAGAGCAGGGACACGTCATGAAAAACTGTTTTTT.

The J gene is TRBJ1-4, the V gene TRBV5-6; no definite D call. The CDR3 totals 14 residues. The V gene's germline CDR1 is SGHDT and CDR2 YYEEEE. The V end was cut by 2 bases, the J end by 4 bases, with 9 bases between. The CDR3 DNA sequence: TGTGCCAGCAGCTTCCCGGGATTTAATGAAAAACTGTTTTTT. Its translation: CASSFPGFNEKLFF.

This clone was observed a single time. CDR3 sequence: CASNPTRGYNEQFF. The CDR3 DNA is TGTGCCAGTAACCCTACGCGAGGGTACAATGAGCAGTTCTTC. The rearrangement joins TRBV19 to TRBJ2-1, with a possible D match to TRBD2 (5 bases). CDR3 size: 14 residues. V shed 7 bases and J shed 4 bases, with 14 bases lying between them. The germline CDR1 and CDR2 sequences are LNHDA and SQIVND (reference sequence).

The chain recombines TRBV24-1 with TRBJ2-1; 8 positions match TRBD2. Germline V lookup: CDR1 KGHDR, CDR2 SFDVKD. With V trimmed by 3 bases and J by 7 bases, 13 bases remained unmatched. The CDR3 consists of 17 residues. This CDR3 is CATSDATAEREWNEQFF. CDR3 in DNA: TGTGCCACCAGTGATGCGACCGCCGAGCGGGAGTGGAATGAGCAGTTCTTC.

The chain uses TRBV30 and TRBJ1-1; 9 nucleotides match TRBD1. The CDR3 covers 13 residues. Germline CDR1 and CDR2: GTSNPN and SVGIG (reference sequence). The junction had 5 bases not matched to a gene; V was cut back by 3 bases and J by 6 bases. CDR3 protein: CAWSRQGGAEAFF. As DNA, the CDR3 is TGTGCCTGGAGCAGACAGGGGGGCGCTGAAGCTTTCTTT.

V usage is TRBV9 and J usage is TRBJ1-2, with D unresolved. The CDR3 loop spans 14 amino acids. CDR1 is SGDLS, CDR2 YYNGEE, per germline. V was pared by 4 bases and J by 4 bases, with 14 bases between. CDR3 sequence reads: CASSSRPGSYGYTF. The CDR3 region has the DNA TGTGCCAGCAGCTCCCGGCCTGGGAGCTATGGCTACACCTTC.

This clone was counted only a few times. The rearrangement joins TRBV7-9 to TRBJ1-2, with D possibly matching TRBD1 (5 bases). Trimming stripped 6 bases from V and 8 bases from J, with 25 bases between. This CDR3 contains 16 residues. CDR1 is SEHNR and CDR2 is FQNEAQ in the germline V gene (reference sequence). CDR3 in DNA: TGTGCCAGCAGTTCGCGCAGGGTTTCGTATTCTGTCGGCTACACCTTC. This codes for CASSSRRVSYSVGYTF.

This clone was seen more than once but under ten times. V and J are TRBV29-1 and TRBJ1-1; 9 bases are shared with TRBD1. This CDR3 region has 15 residues. V lost 5 bases and J lost 7; bases outside the gene matches: 14. CDR1 and CDR2 (germline): SQVTM, ANQGSEA. Written as DNA, the CDR3 is TGCAGCGTTAGATTGAACCGGGACAGGGTGAGTGAAGCTTTCTTT. Protein: CSVRLNRDRVSEAFF.

This chain uses TRBV5-1 with TRBJ1-4; weak D call: TRBD1 (6 bases). Trimming stripped 0 bases from V and 12 bases from J, with 18 bases between. The CDR3 contains 15 residues. CDR1 and CDR2 (germline): SGHRS, YFSETQ. Written as DNA, the CDR3 is TGCGCCAGCAGCTTGGATGGCAGGGGCGCGGGTGAACTGTTTTTT. Amino acid sequence: CASSLDGRGAGELFF.

The J gene is TRBJ2-7, the V gene TRBV12-3 or TRBV12-4, with a tentative D call TRBD1 (6 bases). V lost 7 bases, J lost 2 bases, and 9 bases lay in between. The CDR3 is made up of 12 amino acids. CDR3 amino acids: CASTGQTYEQYF. The CDR3 DNA sequence: TGTGCCAGCACGGGACAAACCTACGAGCAGTACTTC.

The rearrangement joins TRBV4-2 to TRBJ2-7; D is undetermined. Per the germline V gene, CDR1 is LGHNA and CDR2 is YNFKEQ. The CDR3 loop spans 15 amino acids. V gave up 1 base and J gave up 2 bases, with 12 bases separating them. CDR3: CASSQVFPLTYEQYF. CDR3 DNA sequence: TGTGCCAGCAGCCAAGTCTTCCCCCTAACCTACGAGCAGTACTTC.

The CDR3 is CASRSTEGNTIYF. CDR3 in DNA: TGTGCCAGCAGGTCGACAGAAGGAAACACCATATATTTT. The V call is TRBV3-1 (or the pseudogene TRBV3-2), the J call TRBJ1-3, with D maybe TRBD1 (5 bases). Trimming pared 6 bases from V and 4 bases from J, leaving 10 bases between. Germline CDR1 reads LGHDT; CDR2 reads YNNKEL (reference sequence). There are 13 residues in the CDR3.

The rearrangement links TRBV9 to TRBJ2-7; tentatively, D is TRBD2 (5 bases). The V end was cut by 0 bases, the J end by 4 bases, with 5 bases between. The CDR3 extends over 12 amino acids. Germline CDR1 and CDR2: SGDLS and YYNGEE. DNA of the CDR3: TGTGCCAGCAGCGTAGCGGGGTACGAGCAGTACTTC. It encodes CASSVAGYEQYF.

This clone appeared a few times. This sequence joins TRBV5-1 and TRBJ2-7, with 7 bases identical to TRBD1. This CDR3 has 13 residues. The junction had 2 bases not matched to a gene; V was cut back by 3 bases and J by 2 bases. Germline CDR1 is SGHRS and CDR2 is YFSETQ. The CDR3 is CASSWDSTYEQYF. The CDR3 region has the DNA TGCGCCAGCAGCTGGGACAGTACCTACGAGCAGTACTTC.

This chain uses TRBV6-1 with TRBJ2-2, with D tentatively TRBD2 (5 bases). The CDR3 length is 14 residues. The germline CDR1 and CDR2 sequences are MNHNS and SASEGT. The ends were cut back, 3 bases at V and 5 bases at J, with 10 bases in the middle. CDR3 region: CASSEGRGTGELFF. The CDR3 DNA follows: TGTGCCAGCAGTGAGGGTAGAGGGACCGGGGAGCTGTTTTTT.

V gene TRBV19 combines with J gene TRBJ2-3, with D unresolved. V shed 6 bases and J shed 2 bases, with 9 bases lying between them. The CDR3 is 13 residues long. Germline CDR1 LNHDA, CDR2 SQIVND (reference sequence). The DNA of the CDR3 is TGTGCCAGTAGGGTAACTGACACAGATACGCAGTATTTT. Translating gives CASRVTDTDTQYF.

The rearrangement joins TRBV6-5 to TRBJ1-2, with unresolved D. Looked up from germline, CDR1 is MNHEY and CDR2 is SVGAGI. CDR3 length: 11 amino acids. The V and J ends lost 8 bases and 4 bases respectively, with 8 bases between them. This chain's CDR3 is CASGGSYGYTF. In DNA, the CDR3 is TGTGCCAGCGGAGGCAGCTATGGCTACACCTTC.

The chain couples TRBV27 to TRBJ2-1; 7 nucleotides align to TRBD2. V gave up 2 bases and J gave up 2 bases; unmatched junction bases: 0. The CDR3 consists of 14 residues. Germline V gene lookup returns CDR1 MNHEY and CDR2 SMNVEV (reference sequence). The CDR3 DNA follows: TGTGCCAGCAGTTTAGCGGGAGCCTACAATGAGCAGTTCTTC. Protein sequence: CASSLAGAYNEQFF.